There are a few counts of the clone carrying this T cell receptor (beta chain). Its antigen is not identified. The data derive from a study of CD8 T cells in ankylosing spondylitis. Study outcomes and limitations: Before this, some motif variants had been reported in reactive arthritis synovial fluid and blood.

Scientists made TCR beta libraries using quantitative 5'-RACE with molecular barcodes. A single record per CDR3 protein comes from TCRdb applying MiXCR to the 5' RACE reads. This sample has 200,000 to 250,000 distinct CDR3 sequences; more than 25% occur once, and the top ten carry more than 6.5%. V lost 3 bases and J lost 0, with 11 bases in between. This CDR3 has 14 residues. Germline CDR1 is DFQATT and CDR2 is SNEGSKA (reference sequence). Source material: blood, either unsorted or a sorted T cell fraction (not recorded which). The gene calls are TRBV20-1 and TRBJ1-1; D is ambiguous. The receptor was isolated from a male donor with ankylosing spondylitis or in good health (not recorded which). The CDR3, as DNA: TGCAGTGCTAGGAAGCTGGACTTGAACACTGAAGCTTTCTTT. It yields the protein CSARKLDLNTEAFF.